These T cell receptor beta chains were read from a single sample in a study of persistence of HIV-infected CD4 T cells. These TCRs' antigens remain unknown. Generated by immunoSEQ multiplex PCR, the TCRdb table keeps only in-frame clones and is missing some. The sample shows 30,000 to 45,000 clones, roughly 89% of them seen only once. This specimen was CD4+ T cells sorted from PBMCs after 18-hour stimulation, taken from a patient who received antiretroviral therapy. The receptors derive from an adult man with HIV who was CMV-seropositive. Each CDR3 is given with its conserved first and last residue. A D gene is named only where the DNA matches it firmly. Size is stated for part of the rows, as once, few or many counts, or as a class when the clone is expanded.

d_call	v_call	clone_size	j_call	cdr3_aa	cdr3_nt
-	TRBV18	-	TRBJ1-3	CASSPYGQAGNTIYF	TGTGCCAGCTCACCATACGGGCAGGCTGGAAACACCATATATTTT
TRBD1	TRBV5-1	-	TRBJ2-7	CASSLAGTETYEQYF	TGCGCCAGCAGCTTGGCAGGGACAGAGACTTACGAGCAGTACTTC
-	TRBV19	-	TRBJ1-5	CASSIDSWGHSNQPQHF	TGTGCCAGTAGTATAGACTCGTGGGGACATAGCAATCAGCCCCAGCATTTT
TRBD1	TRBV6-2/TRBV6-3	-	TRBJ2-7	CASSWDRGGSYEQYF	TGTGCCAGCAGCTGGGACAGAGGAGGCTCCTACGAGCAGTACTTC
-	TRBV20-1	once	TRBJ2-1	CSASRMGLIREQFF	TGCAGTGCTAGTAGGATGGGGTTGATTCGTGAGCAGTTCTTC
-	TRBV2	-	TRBJ2-5	CASMSLQETQYF	TGTGCCAGCATGAGTTTACAAGAGACCCAGTACTTC
-	TRBV6-2/TRBV6-3	-	TRBJ1-5	CASSFTVNQPQHF	TGTGCCAGCAGCTTCACAGTAAATCAGCCCCAGCATTTT
-	TRBV30	-	TRBJ1-1	CAWSTYDTAPPAFF	TGTGCCTGGAGTACCTATGACACCGCACCGCCCGCTTTCTTT
-	TRBV29-1	-	TRBJ1-2	CSSRRGGDYGYTF	TGCAGCTCAAGGCGAGGGGGGGACTATGGCTACACCTTC
TRBD1	TRBV9	-	TRBJ1-5	CASSPRDRGPPEPQHF	TGTGCCAGCAGCCCCCGGGACAGGGGTCCTCCGGAGCCCCAGCATTTT
-	TRBV19	-	TRBJ1-5	CASSMGQGNNQPQHF	TGTGCCAGTAGTATGGGGCAGGGGAACAATCAGCCCCAGCATTTT
TRBD1	TRBV5-1	-	TRBJ1-1	CASSLGQVIAVNTEAFF	TGCGCCAGCAGCCTGGGACAGGTGATCGCCGTGAACACTGAAGCTTTCTTT
TRBD1	TRBV30	-	TRBJ1-1	CAWVSPRGQGMNTEAFF	TGTGCCTGGGTAAGTCCCCGGGGACAGGGTATGAACACTGAAGCTTTCTTT
TRBD1	TRBV9	few	TRBJ1-3	CASSAAGAGGGNTIYF	TGTGCCAGCAGCGCCGCTGGGGCAGGGGGTGGAAACACCATATATTTT
TRBD1	TRBV6-5	-	TRBJ1-5	CASSTGGTVSAQHF	TGTGCCAGCAGTACAGGGGGCACCGTAAGTGCCCAGCATTTT
TRBD2	TRBV14	-	TRBJ2-7	CASSRAGYSYEQYF	TGTGCCAGCAGCCGAGCGGGGTACTCCTACGAGCAGTACTTC
TRBD2	TRBV4-1	-	TRBJ2-1	CASSQDRGTGGSSDEQFF	TGCGCCAGCAGCCAAGATCGTGGGACGGGGGGTTCCAGCGATGAGCAGTTCTTC
-	TRBV5-1	-	TRBJ2-1	CASSSVPGIPYNEQFF	TGCGCCAGCAGCTCTGTCCCCGGGATACCCTACAATGAGCAGTTCTTC
-	TRBV10-3	once	TRBJ1-2	CAISERTGFSYGYTF	TGTGCCATCAGTGAGAGAACAGGGTTCTCCTATGGCTACACCTTC
-	TRBV18	-	TRBJ2-1	CASSWDQSNEQFF	TGTGCCAGCTCTTGGGACCAGTCCAATGAGCAGTTCTTC
-	TRBV14	-	TRBJ2-5	CASSLSLRETQYF	TGTGCCAGCAGCCTATCCCTTCGTGAGACCCAGTACTTC
-	TRBV30	few	TRBJ1-1	CAWSAQGEAFF	TGTGCCTGGAGTGCCCAGGGTGAAGCTTTCTTT
-	TRBV20-1	-	TRBJ1-1	CSASGGAVDTEAFF	TGCAGTGCTAGTGGGGGGGCGGTGGACACTGAAGCTTTCTTT
-	TRBV7-6	-	TRBJ2-7	CASSLPRDRDYEQYF	TGTGCCAGCAGCTTACCCCGGGACCGGGACTACGAGCAGTACTTC
-	TRBV19	-	TRBJ1-1	CASSIVNTEAFF	TGTGCCAGTAGTATTGTCAACACTGAAGCTTTCTTT
-	TRBV10-3	-	TRBJ1-5	CASRAGDSNQPQHF	TGTGCCTCCCGGGCAGGAGATAGCAATCAGCCCCAGCATTTT
-	TRBV21-1	-	TRBJ2-7	CASSKAGTSGRDHEQYF	TGTGCCAGCAGCAAAGCGGGGACTAGCGGGAGGGACCACGAGCAGTACTTC
TRBD1	TRBV29-1	-	TRBJ1-1	CSVEGDRSTEAFF	TGCAGCGTTGAGGGGGACAGGTCCACTGAAGCTTTCTTT
-	TRBV10-3	-	TRBJ2-1	CAISESGTNNEQFF	TGTGCCATCAGTGAGTCGGGGACGAACAATGAGCAGTTCTTC
-	TRBV5-1	-	TRBJ1-5	CASSLEPSPNQPQHF	TGCGCCAGCAGCTTGGAACCCAGCCCGAATCAGCCCCAGCATTTT
TRBD1	TRBV4-1	-	TRBJ1-5	CASSQGTGKYQPQHF	TGCGCCAGCAGCCAAGGGACAGGGAAGTATCAGCCCCAGCATTTT
-	TRBV6-6	-	TRBJ2-2	CASSYSGHNTGELFF	TGTGCCAGCAGTTACTCGGGCCACAACACCGGGGAGCTGTTTTTT
-	TRBV5-1	-	TRBJ2-7	CASREGPSYEQYF	TGCGCCAGCCGCGAGGGGCCCTCCTACGAGCAGTACTTC
-	TRBV6-5	-	TRBJ1-4	CAVQGIGEKLFF	TGTGCCGTGCAGGGAATTGGTGAAAAACTGTTTTTT
-	TRBV29-1	-	TRBJ2-1	CSVEQALSYNEQFF	TGCAGCGTTGAACAGGCTCTCTCCTACAATGAGCAGTTCTTC
-	TRBV11-2	-	TRBJ2-2	CASSLRRYGTPVAGELFF	TGTGCCAGCAGCCTCCGCCGATACGGGACACCTGTCGCCGGGGAGCTGTTTTTT
-	TRBV6-5	-	TRBJ1-1	CASNGQFEAFF	TGTGCCAGCAATGGACAGTTTGAAGCTTTCTTT